The next 30 T cell receptor beta chains were all read from a single sample in a study of cytomegalovirus exposure and HLA in healthy donors. The PCR had 60 Vbeta and 13 Jbeta primers. Using immunoSEQ multiplex PCR, the repertoire was profiled, and TCRdb retains in-frame clones only, with some absent. Recorded for this sample: around 200,000 clones. Sample: PBMCs. These receptors were obtained from a woman between 25 and 40 years old in good health and CMV-seropositive.

The rearrangement links TRBV18 to TRBJ1-5, with 8 bases lining up with TRBD1. Trimming cost V 2 bases and J 5 bases; bases outside gene matches: 8. Germline CDR1 KGHSH, CDR2 LQKENI. The CDR3 extends over 16 amino acids. This chain's CDR3 is CASSPRAGGADQPQHF. The CDR3 DNA follows: TGTGCCAGCTCACCAAGGGCAGGGGGCGCGGATCAGCCCCAGCATTTT.

V usage is TRBV4-1 and J usage is TRBJ2-5, with D maybe TRBD2 (5 bases). The germline V gene has CDR1 MGHRA and CDR2 YSYEKL. This CDR3 is 17 amino acids long. V was cut by 0 bases and J by 5 bases, with 19 bases left in between. In DNA, the CDR3 is TGCGCCAGCAGCCAAGATTTGCGAGCGGCCGTCGGGGAGACCCAGTACTTC. Protein sequence: CASSQDLRAAVGETQYF.

This chain connects TRBV28 to TRBJ2-1; D unresolved. From germline, CDR1 is MDHEN and CDR2 SYDVKM. Between the trimmed V and J ends, which lost 3 bases and 3 bases, there was a span of 6 bases. The CDR3 sequence is 13 residues long. CDR3 amino acids: CASSFGVYNEQFF. CDR3 nucleotide sequence: TGTGCCAGCAGTTTTGGAGTCTACAATGAGCAGTTCTTC.

The chain links TRBV7-9 to TRBJ1-2; D perhaps matches TRBD1 (5 bases). The germline V gene encodes CDR1 SEHNR and CDR2 FQNEAQ (reference sequence). This CDR3 region has 19 residues. V was clipped by 0 bases and J by 0 bases, with 20 bases between them. CDR3 DNA sequence: TGTGCCAGCAGCTTAGCGAAGGGACGGCGGGGGAGGACTAACTATGGCTACACCTTC. Translated: CASSLAKGRRGRTNYGYTF.

Note on this clone: A junction boundary mismatches the germline segment, possibly from a read error. The same CDR3 can be traced to other DNA sequences in this sample. The V gene is TRBV2, the J gene TRBJ1-4; 10 nucleotides line up with TRBD1. The CDR3 has 20 residues. CDR1 SNHLY and CDR2 FYNNEI come from the germline V gene. As DNA, the CDR3 is TGTGCCAGCAGTACCACTGTCCGGGACAGGGGTCCTGGAGCTAATGAAAAGCTGTTTTTT. Translated, it gives CASSTTVRDRGPGANEKLFF.

CDR3 sequence (DNA): TGTGCCAGCTCTAGGGAGGAGAACACTGAAGCTTTCTTT. Protein: CASSREENTEAFF. The genes are TRBV18 and TRBJ1-1; D remains unclear. The CDR3 consists of 13 residues. Germline V CDR1 and CDR2: KGHSH, LQKENI. Trimming cost V 6 bases and J 1 base, with 9 bases left between them.

CDR3 sequence (DNA): TGTGCCAGTCATCTCAGGGAGGCGAACACTGAAGCTTTCTTT. It specifies CASHLREANTEAFF. The chain is built from TRBV19 and TRBJ1-1; maybe TRBD1 (5 bases). There are 14 residues in the CDR3. The germline CDR1 and CDR2 sequences are LNHDA and SQIVND (reference sequence). The germline V and J ends were trimmed by 8 bases and 1 base, with 14 bases remaining between them.

The chain recombines TRBV2 with TRBJ2-3, with TRBD2 as a possible D gene (5 bases). The CDR3 totals 15 residues. Per the germline V gene, CDR1 is SNHLY and CDR2 is FYNNEI. V was shortened by 4 bases and J by 1 base, with 12 bases between the two germline ends. CDR3 amino acids: CASSVGLGGTDTQYF. For the CDR3, the DNA is TGTGCCAGCAGTGTAGGCCTGGGAGGCACAGATACGCAGTATTTT.

V and J are TRBV6-1 and TRBJ1-2; D remains unclear. The V end was cut by 5 bases, the J end by 8 bases, with 12 bases between. Germline values: CDR1 MNHNS, CDR2 SASEGT. This CDR3 comprises 12 residues. CDR3 sequence reads: CASSIDTAGYTF. The DNA of the CDR3 is TGTGCCAGCAGTATCGACACCGCGGGCTACACCTTC.

V is TRBV6-1 and J is TRBJ2-7, with 9 bases lining up with TRBD1. The CDR3 is 13 residues long. Germline CDR1 and CDR2: MNHNS and SASEGT. V lost 6 bases, J lost 0 bases, and 0 bases stayed unmatched. CDR3 in DNA: TGTGCCAGCAGGACAGGGGGCTCCTACGAGCAGTACTTC. Translating gives CASRTGGSYEQYF.

This chain links TRBV18 with TRBJ2-7; TRBD2 agrees at 9 bases. V was pared by 3 bases and J by 4 bases, with 10 bases of the junction left unmatched. The CDR3 is 16 residues long. Germline CDR1 and CDR2: KGHSH and LQKENI. The DNA for the CDR3 is TGTGCCAGCTCACCTGCCCTTAGCGGGAGTGGGTACGAGCAGTACTTC. Encoded protein: CASSPALSGSGYEQYF. Looking up the rest from reference TRBV18 and TRBJ2-7 gives the full variable domain: NAGVMQNPRHLVRRRGQEARLRCSPMKGHSHVYWYRQLPEEGLKFMVYLQKENIIDESGMPKERFSAEFPKEGPSILRIQQVVRGDSAAYFCASSPALSGSGYEQYFGPGTRLTVT.

V gene TRBV19 combines with J gene TRBJ1-2, with a possible D match to TRBD1 (5 bases). V lost 5 bases and J 8 bases, leaving 18 bases between the germline ends. The CDR3 length is 14 residues. CDR1 and CDR2 (germline): LNHDA, SQIVND (reference sequence). The CDR3 region is CASSVGTLDRGYTF. The CDR3 nucleotides are TGTGCCAGTAGTGTCGGGACTCTGGACCGGGGCTACACCTTC.

The rearrangement links TRBV11-2 to TRBJ2-3; TRBD2 matches 11 bases. Looked up from germline, CDR1 is SGHAT and CDR2 is FQNNGV. Trimming at V came to 2 bases and at J to 4 bases, leaving 14 bases not matched to a gene. CDR3 length: 19 residues. The CDR3 protein is CASSLQRLAGGKPPDTQYF. CDR3 DNA sequence: TGTGCCAGCAGCTTACAGAGGCTAGCGGGAGGCAAACCGCCAGATACGCAGTATTTT.

CDR3: CASSPTKGATQESSYEQYF. Here the CDR3 DNA reads TGTGCCAGCTCACCAACAAAGGGGGCCACACAGGAGAGCTCCTACGAGCAGTACTTC. J is TRBJ2-7 and V is TRBV18, with 7 bases fitting TRBD1. The CDR3 runs to 19 residues. CDR1 and CDR2 from the germline V gene are KGHSH and LQKENI. V lost 2 bases to trimming and J lost 0 bases; unmatched junction nucleotides: 16.

The chain joins TRBV5-5 to TRBJ2-1; 8 bases map to TRBD1. The germline V gene encodes CDR1 SGHKS and CDR2 YYEKEE (reference sequence). After removal of 5 bases from V and 4 bases from J, the junction contained 11 bases not matched to a gene. The CDR3 sequence is 16 residues long. CDR3 loop: CASSSGWTGPYNEQFF. The CDR3 DNA sequence: TGTGCCAGCAGTTCCGGTTGGACAGGGCCGTACAATGAGCAGTTCTTC.

V gene TRBV28 combines with J gene TRBJ1-4; 7 bases are shared with TRBD1. V gave up 5 bases and J gave up 8 bases; unmatched junction bases: 5. Germline V gene data show CDR1 as MDHEN and CDR2 as SYDVKM. The CDR3 is 13 residues long. CDR3 sequence reads: CASSTGQAEKLFF. In DNA form, the CDR3 reads TGTGCCAGCAGTACCGGACAGGCCGAAAAACTGTTTTTT.

The chain recombines TRBV5-1 with TRBJ2-1, with 10 bases that match TRBD2. Per the germline V gene, CDR1 is SGHRS and CDR2 is YFSETQ. The CDR3 extends over 15 amino acids. J lost 4 bases, V lost 1 base, and 2 bases had no gene match. CDR3 protein: CASSLTTSGYNEQFF. Written as DNA, the CDR3 is TGCGCCAGCAGCTTGACGACTAGCGGGTACAATGAGCAGTTCTTC. Variable domain in full (rest from reference TRBV5-1 and TRBJ2-1): KAGVTQTPRYLIKTRGQQVTLSCSPISGHRSVSWYQQTPGQGLQFLFEYFSETQRNKGNFPGRFSGRQFSNSRSEMNVSTLELGDSALYLCASSLTTSGYNEQFFGPGTRLTVL.

With regard to this clone: Other DNA sequences of this sample code for an identical CDR3. The chain has TRBV18 and TRBJ1-1, with D uncertain. There are 14 residues in the CDR3. The germline CDR1 and CDR2 sequences are KGHSH and LQKENI. V was shortened by 1 base and J by 0 bases, with 6 bases between the two germline ends. The CDR3 spells CASSPRQMNTEAFF. The CDR3 coding sequence is TGTGCCAGCTCACCACGGCAAATGAACACTGAAGCTTTCTTT.

The CDR3 here is CAISSNRDRGGDTQYF. The CDR3 coding sequence is TGTGCCATCAGTTCCAACCGGGACAGGGGGGGAGATACGCAGTATTTT. The chain recombines TRBV10-3 with TRBJ2-3; 11 bases map to TRBD1. There are 16 residues in the CDR3. V was clipped by 5 bases and J by 5 bases; unmatched bases: 9. The V gene's germline CDR1 is ENHRY and CDR2 SYGVKD.

This chain joins TRBV6-1 and TRBJ2-7; tentatively, D is TRBD2 (7 bases). The CDR3 is made up of 15 amino acids. Deletions cut 5 bases from V and 6 bases from J, with 20 bases between. Germline CDR1 reads MNHNS; CDR2 reads SASEGT. CDR3 amino acids: CASSWKRQAGVEQYF. In nucleotides, the CDR3 is TGTGCCAGCAGTTGGAAAAGACAGGCGGGGGTCGAGCAGTACTTC.

The V and J genes are TRBV4-2 and TRBJ2-1; 13 bases are shared with TRBD2. V lost 0 bases and J lost 7; bases outside the gene matches: 6. Germline lookup yields CDR1 LGHNA and CDR2 YNFKEQ. The CDR3 consists of 17 residues. The CDR3 protein is CASSQEGTSGAWNEQFF. The CDR3 DNA reads TGTGCCAGCAGCCAAGAAGGGACTAGCGGGGCTTGGAATGAGCAGTTCTTC.

The rearrangement uses TRBV6-1 and TRBJ2-3, with D possibly being TRBD1 (5 bases). V lost 4 bases, J lost 0 bases, and 11 bases lay in between. Germline CDR1 is MNHNS and CDR2 is SASEGT. The CDR3 loop spans 15 amino acids. CDR3 sequence: CASSGQPTSTDTQYF. The CDR3 nucleotides read TGTGCCAGCAGTGGACAGCCTACTAGCACAGATACGCAGTATTTT.

The chain is built from TRBV5-1 and TRBJ2-1; a weak D match, TRBD1 (6 bases). V was pared by 0 bases and J by 12 bases, with 10 bases between. The CDR3 runs to 12 residues. Germline-derived CDR1 and CDR2 are SGHRS and YFSETQ. The DNA of the CDR3 is TGCGCCAGCAGCTTGGACAGGGATCGGCAGTTCTTC. This sequence encodes CASSLDRDRQFF.

J is TRBJ2-3 and V is TRBV7-7; 11 nucleotides agree with TRBD2. V shed 1 base, J shed 0 bases, and the junction held 0 bases outside the gene matches. The CDR3 consists of 16 residues. The germline V gene encodes CDR1 SSHAT and CDR2 FNYEAQ (reference sequence). This chain's CDR3 is CASSLGTSGSTDTQYF. The CDR3 bases are TGTGCCAGCAGCTTAGGGACTAGCGGGAGCACAGATACGCAGTATTTT.

V and J are TRBV27 and TRBJ2-1; 9 bases align to TRBD1. The V and J ends lost 7 bases and 1 base, in that order; junction bases with no gene match: 8. Germline CDR1 is MNHEY and CDR2 is SMNVEV (reference sequence). The CDR3 runs to 16 residues. The CDR3, as DNA: TGTGCCAGCACCATTACAGGGGGCGCATCCTACAATGAGCAGTTCTTC. Residues: CASTITGGASYNEQFF.

The chain uses TRBV18 and TRBJ1-1; TRBD1 is a possible D gene (5 bases). With 3 bases removed from V and 6 bases from J, the gap between germline ends came to 20 bases. Germline CDR1 reads KGHSH; CDR2 reads LQKENI. The CDR3 is 16 residues long. CDR3 sequence reads: CASSPQGQGGRAEAFF. Here the CDR3 DNA reads TGTGCCAGCTCACCCCAAGGGCAGGGTGGTCGGGCTGAAGCTTTCTTT.

The rearrangement joins TRBV5-1 to TRBJ2-5; D possibly corresponds to TRBD2 (6 bases). The J call is in doubt because the DNA end fits TRBJ2-7 better. The CDR3 totals 15 residues. Germline CDR1 reads SGHRS; CDR2 reads YFSETQ. CDR3 sequence: CASSLSGTESYEQYF. CDR3 nucleotides: TGCGCCAGCAGCCTCTCCGGGACTGAGTCCTACGAGCAGTACTTC.

V gene TRBV7-9 combines with J gene TRBJ2-3; D is uncertain. Trimming left V 1 base short and J 0 bases short, with 17 bases between. This CDR3 comprises 18 residues. Germline loops: CDR1 SEHNR, CDR2 FQNEAQ (reference sequence). The DNA of the CDR3 is TGTGCCAGCAGCTTAGTCTCGGCGGTCACGTCCAGCACAGATACGCAGTATTTT. Amino acids: CASSLVSAVTSSTDTQYF.

The chain is built from TRBV10-3 and TRBJ2-2, with TRBD2 matching 9 bases. CDR1 ENHRY and CDR2 SYGVKD come from the germline V gene. The V gene end was trimmed by 6 bases and the J gene end by 7 bases; junction bases not matched to a gene: 24. The CDR3 covers 20 residues. The CDR3 coding sequence is TGTGCCATCAGACACCGCCTCATAGCGGGAGTGGGGAGAAACGACGGGGAGCTGTTTTTT. It is translated as CAIRHRLIAGVGRNDGELFF.

V and J are TRBV5-1 and TRBJ2-5; a weak D match, TRBD1 (6 bases). Trimming removed 0 bases from V and 0 bases from J, with 9 bases in between. Germline CDR1 SGHRS, CDR2 YFSETQ. The CDR3 is 15 amino acids. The CDR3 here is CASSLGDTDQETQYF. The CDR3 region has the DNA TGCGCCAGCAGCTTGGGGGACACGGACCAAGAGACCCAGTACTTC.